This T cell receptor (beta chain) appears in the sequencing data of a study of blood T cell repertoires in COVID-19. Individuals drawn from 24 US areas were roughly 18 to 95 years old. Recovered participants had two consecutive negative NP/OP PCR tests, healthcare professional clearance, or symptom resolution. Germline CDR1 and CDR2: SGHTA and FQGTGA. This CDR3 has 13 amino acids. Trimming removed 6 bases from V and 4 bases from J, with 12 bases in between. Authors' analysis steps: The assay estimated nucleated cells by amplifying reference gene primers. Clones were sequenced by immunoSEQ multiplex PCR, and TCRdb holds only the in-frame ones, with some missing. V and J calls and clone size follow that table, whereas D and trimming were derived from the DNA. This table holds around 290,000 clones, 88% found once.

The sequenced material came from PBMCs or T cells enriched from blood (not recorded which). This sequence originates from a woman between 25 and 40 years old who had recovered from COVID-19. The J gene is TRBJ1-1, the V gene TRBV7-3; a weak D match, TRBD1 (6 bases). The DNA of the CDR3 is TGTGCCAGCAGTTCAGGGGCGGGCACTGAAGCTTTCTTT. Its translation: CASSSGAGTEAFF.